This T cell receptor beta chain was found in a study of blood T cells in healthy people across ages. Study background: Template switching retrieved approximately one barcoded beta molecule for each two T cells.

CDR1 and CDR2 from the germline V gene are MNHNS and SASEGT. V shed 2 bases and J shed 5 bases, with 21 bases lying between them. The CDR3 length is 17 residues. Combining a sample-barcoded 5' primer with a J-beta primer mix, a second PCR ran for about 6 to 12 cycles. Through a template-switch adaptor with 12 random nucleotides, each cDNA molecule received a tag. TCRdb itself ran the 5' RACE reads through MiXCR, one entry per CDR3 protein. The table shows approximately 770,000 distinct CDR3 sequences, with 58% occurring only once. Sequenced: blood. The sequence came from a man aged 25 to 40 in good health. The chain recombines TRBV6-1 with TRBJ1-2; maybe TRBD1 (5 bases). This chain's CDR3 is CASSEYVLRDAPYGYTF. The CDR3 DNA is TGTGCCAGCAGTGAATATGTACTGCGGGACGCTCCTTATGGCTACACCTTC.